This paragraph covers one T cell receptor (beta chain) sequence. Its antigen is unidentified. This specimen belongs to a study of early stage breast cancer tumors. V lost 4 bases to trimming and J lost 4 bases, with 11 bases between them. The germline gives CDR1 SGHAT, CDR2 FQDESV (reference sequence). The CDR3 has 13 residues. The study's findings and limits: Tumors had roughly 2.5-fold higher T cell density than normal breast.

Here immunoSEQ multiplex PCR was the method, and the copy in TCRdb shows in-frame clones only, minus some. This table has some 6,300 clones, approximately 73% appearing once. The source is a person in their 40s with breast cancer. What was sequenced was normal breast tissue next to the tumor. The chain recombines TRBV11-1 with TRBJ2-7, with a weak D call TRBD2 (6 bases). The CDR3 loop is CASSSPGLYEQYF. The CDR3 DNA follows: TGTGCCAGCAGCTCACCGGGACTTTACGAGCAGTACTTC.